This T cell receptor (beta chain) is from a study of immune heterogeneity within non-small cell lung tumors. Genomic DNA extracted from bulk tumor tissue served as template. A total of about 0.6 ug was used per sample. The authors collected several far-apart biopsies from each primary tumor during surgery. Curative operations were performed on patients who had untreated, newly diagnosed non-small cell lung cancer. The germline CDR1 and CDR2 sequences are SNHLY and FYNNEI. V shed 6 bases and J shed 8 bases, with 8 bases lying between them. The CDR3 has 11 residues. Amplification of the TCR beta CDR3 was achieved through multiplex PCR with 32 V and 13 J primers. TCRdb ran MiXCR on the multiplex PCR reads and lists one entry per CDR3 protein. Counted here are some 2,500 distinct CDR3 sequences, about half occurring once; the ten biggest clones make up 35% to 50%.

The receptor was derived from a man aged 45-60 years with non-small cell lung cancer. The chain joins TRBV2 to TRBJ2-1; unclear D gene. Sequencing was carried out using lung tumor tissue. The CDR3 DNA reads as TGTGCCAGCAGCTGGGGTTATGAGCAGTTCTTC. This translates into CASSWGYEQFF.